This T cell receptor beta chain originates from a study of T cell responses to AZD1222 COVID-19 vaccine. Across the study: Analysis merged second doses at about 4 or about 12 weeks.

The study's findings and limits: CD4 TCRs associated with vaccination spanned spike, dominating at 160-218 and 743-854. Spike-specific TCR breadth and depth grew following two AZD1222 doses. It was only a handful of AZD1222 recipients who were seropositive at baseline.

Notes on this clone: What it binds is not known.

Produced via immunoSEQ multiplex PCR; TCRdb's table is partial and in-frame only. There are about 100,000 clones in the sample; 86% occur only once, and 1.2% to 1.5% lies in the top ten. Sequenced here: peripheral blood, sampled on day 0 of AZD1222 vaccination. The receptor was isolated from an adult in good health.

The CDR3 DNA reads as TGTGCCAGCAGTTACCGGACGGGGTCTGGAAACACCATATATTTT. It encodes CASSYRTGSGNTIYF. This chain links TRBV6-5 with TRBJ1-3; D remains unclear. Germline values: CDR1 MNHEY, CDR2 SVGAGI. CDR3 length equals 15 residues. Trimming left V 2 bases short and J 1 base short, with 9 bases between.